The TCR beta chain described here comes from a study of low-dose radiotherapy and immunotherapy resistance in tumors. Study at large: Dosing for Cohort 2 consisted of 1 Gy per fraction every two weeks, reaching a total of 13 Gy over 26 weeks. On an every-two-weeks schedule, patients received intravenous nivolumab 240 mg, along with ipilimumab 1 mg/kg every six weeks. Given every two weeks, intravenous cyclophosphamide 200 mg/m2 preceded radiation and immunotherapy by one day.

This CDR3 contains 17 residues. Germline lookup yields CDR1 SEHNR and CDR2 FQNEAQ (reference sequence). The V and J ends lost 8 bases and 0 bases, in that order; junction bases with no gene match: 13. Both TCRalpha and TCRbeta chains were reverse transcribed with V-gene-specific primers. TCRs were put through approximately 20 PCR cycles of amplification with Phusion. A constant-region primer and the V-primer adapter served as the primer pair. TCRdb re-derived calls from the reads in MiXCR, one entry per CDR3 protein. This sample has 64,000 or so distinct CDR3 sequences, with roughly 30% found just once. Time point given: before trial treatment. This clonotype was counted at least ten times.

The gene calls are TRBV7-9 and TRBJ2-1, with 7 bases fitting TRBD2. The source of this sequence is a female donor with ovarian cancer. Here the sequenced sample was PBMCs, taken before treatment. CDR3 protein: CASRPLQSGASYNEQFF. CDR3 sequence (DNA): TGTGCCAGCCGGCCCCTCCAGAGCGGGGCCTCCTACAATGAGCAGTTCTTC.